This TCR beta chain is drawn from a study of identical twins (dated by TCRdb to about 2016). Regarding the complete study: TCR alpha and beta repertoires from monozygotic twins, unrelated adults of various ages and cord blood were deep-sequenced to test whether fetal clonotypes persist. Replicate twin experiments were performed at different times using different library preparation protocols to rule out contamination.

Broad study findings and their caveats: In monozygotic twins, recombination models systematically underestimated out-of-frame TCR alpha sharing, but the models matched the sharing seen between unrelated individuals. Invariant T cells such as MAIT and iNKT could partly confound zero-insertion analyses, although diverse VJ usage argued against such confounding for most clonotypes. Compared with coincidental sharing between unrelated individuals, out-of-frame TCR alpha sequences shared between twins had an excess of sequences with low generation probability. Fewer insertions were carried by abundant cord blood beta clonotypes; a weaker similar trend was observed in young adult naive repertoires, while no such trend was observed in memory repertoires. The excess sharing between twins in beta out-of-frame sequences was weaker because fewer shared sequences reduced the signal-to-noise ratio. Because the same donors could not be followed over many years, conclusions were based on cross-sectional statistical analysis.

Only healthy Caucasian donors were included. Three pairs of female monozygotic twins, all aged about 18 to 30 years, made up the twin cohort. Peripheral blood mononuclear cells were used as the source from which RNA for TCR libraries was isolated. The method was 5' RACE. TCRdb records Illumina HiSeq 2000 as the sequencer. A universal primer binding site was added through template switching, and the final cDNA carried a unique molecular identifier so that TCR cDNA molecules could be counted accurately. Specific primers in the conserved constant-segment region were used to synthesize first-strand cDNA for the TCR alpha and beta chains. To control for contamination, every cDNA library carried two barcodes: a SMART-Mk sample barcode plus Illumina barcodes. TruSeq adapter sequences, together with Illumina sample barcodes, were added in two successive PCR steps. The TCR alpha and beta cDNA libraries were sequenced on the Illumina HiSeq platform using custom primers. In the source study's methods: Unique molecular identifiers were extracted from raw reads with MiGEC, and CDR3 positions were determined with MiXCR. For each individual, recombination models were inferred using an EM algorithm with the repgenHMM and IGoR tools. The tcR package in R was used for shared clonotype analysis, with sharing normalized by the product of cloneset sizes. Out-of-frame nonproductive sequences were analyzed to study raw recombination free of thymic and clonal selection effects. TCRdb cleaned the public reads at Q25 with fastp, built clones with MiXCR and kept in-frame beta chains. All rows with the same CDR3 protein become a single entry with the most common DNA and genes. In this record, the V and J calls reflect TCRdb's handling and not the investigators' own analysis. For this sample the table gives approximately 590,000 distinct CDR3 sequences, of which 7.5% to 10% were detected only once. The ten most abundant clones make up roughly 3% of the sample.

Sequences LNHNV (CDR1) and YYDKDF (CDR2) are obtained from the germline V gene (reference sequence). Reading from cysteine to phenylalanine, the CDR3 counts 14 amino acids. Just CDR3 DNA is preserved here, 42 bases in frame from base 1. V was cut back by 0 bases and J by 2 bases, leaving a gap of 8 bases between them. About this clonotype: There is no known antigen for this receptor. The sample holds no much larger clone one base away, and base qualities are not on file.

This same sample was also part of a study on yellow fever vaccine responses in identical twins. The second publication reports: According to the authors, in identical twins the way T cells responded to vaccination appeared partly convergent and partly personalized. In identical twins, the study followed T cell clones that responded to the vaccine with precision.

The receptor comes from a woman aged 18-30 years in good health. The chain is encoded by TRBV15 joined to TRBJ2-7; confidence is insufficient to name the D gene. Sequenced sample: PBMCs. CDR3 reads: CATSRDRNTYEQYF. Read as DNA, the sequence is TGTGCCACCAGCAGAGACAGGAATACCTACGAGCAGTACTTC. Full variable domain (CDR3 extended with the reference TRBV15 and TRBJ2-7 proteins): DAMVIQNPRYQVTQFGKPVTLSCSQTLNHNVMYWYQQKSSQAPKLLFHYYDKDFNNEADTPDNFQSRRPNTSFCFLDIRSPGLGDTAMYLCATSRDRNTYEQYFGPGTRLTVT.